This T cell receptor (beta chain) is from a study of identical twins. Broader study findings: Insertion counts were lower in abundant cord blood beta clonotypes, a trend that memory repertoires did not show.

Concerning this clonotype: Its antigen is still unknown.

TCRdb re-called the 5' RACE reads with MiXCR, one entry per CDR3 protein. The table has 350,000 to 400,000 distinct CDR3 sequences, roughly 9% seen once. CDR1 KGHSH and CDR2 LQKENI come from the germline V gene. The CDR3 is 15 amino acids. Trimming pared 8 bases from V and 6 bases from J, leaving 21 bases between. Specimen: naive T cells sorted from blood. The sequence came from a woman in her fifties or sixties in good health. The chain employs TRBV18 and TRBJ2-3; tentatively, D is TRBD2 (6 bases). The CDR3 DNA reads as TGTGCCAGCCGACCGCTGGGGGGACGGATGGATACGCAGTATTTT. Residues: CASRPLGGRMDTQYF.